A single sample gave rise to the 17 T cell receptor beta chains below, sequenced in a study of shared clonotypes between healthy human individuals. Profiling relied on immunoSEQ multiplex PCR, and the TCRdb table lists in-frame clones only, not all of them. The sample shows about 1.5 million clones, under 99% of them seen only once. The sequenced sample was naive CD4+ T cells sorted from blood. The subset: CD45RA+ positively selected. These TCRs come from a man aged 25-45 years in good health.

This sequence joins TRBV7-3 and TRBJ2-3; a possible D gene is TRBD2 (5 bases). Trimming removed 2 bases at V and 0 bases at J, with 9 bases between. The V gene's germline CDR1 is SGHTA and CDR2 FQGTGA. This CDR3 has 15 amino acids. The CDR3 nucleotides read TGTGCCAGCAGCTTAGGGCGGGCTAGCACAGATACGCAGTATTTT. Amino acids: CASSLGRASTDTQYF. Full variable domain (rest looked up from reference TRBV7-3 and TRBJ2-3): GAGVSQTPSNKVTEKGKYVELRCDPISGHTALYWYRQSLGQGPEFLIYFQGTGAADDSGLPNDRFFAVRPEGSVSTLKIQRTERGDSAVYLCASSLGRASTDTQYFGPGTRLTVL.

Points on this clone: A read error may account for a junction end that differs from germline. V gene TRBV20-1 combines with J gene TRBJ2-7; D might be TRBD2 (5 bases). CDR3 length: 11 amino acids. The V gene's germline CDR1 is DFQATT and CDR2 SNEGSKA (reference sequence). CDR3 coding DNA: TGCAGTGCTAGAGAAGGACTGGCCGGAACCTTC. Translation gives CSAREGLAGTF.

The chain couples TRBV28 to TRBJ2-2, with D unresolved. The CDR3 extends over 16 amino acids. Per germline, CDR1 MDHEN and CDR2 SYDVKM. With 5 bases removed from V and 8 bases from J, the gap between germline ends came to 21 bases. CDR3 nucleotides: TGTGCCAGCAGTCCCGACCCTCAAAGTGTGCGTGGGGAGCTGTTTTTT. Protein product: CASSPDPQSVRGELFF.

The CDR3 DNA reads TGCGCCAGCCAGACAGGGAGGTCCTCTACGAACACCGGGGAGCTGTTTTTT. This codes for CASQTGRSSTNTGELFF. V is TRBV5-1 and J is TRBJ2-2; D possibly corresponds to TRBD1 (7 bases). The CDR3 runs 17 residues. V was cut by 7 bases and J by 0 bases, with 19 bases left in between. The germline gives CDR1 SGHRS, CDR2 YFSETQ.

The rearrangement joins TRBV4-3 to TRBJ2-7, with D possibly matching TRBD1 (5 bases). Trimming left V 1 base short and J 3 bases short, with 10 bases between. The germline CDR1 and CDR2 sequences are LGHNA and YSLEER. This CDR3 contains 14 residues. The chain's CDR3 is CASSQVPGNYEQYF. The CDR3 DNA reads TGCGCCAGCAGCCAAGTTCCAGGGAACTACGAGCAGTACTTC.

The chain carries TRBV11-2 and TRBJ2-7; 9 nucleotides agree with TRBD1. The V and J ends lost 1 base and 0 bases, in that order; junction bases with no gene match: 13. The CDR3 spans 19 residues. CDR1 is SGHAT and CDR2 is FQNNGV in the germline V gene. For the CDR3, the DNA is TGTGCCAGCAGCTTAGGCCCACTCGCCGGGACAGGGTCCTCCTACGAGCAGTACTTC. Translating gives CASSLGPLAGTGSSYEQYF.

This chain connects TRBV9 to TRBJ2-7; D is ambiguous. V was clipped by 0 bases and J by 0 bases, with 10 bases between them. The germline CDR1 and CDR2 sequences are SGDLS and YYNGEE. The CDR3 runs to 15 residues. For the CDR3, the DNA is TGTGCCAGCAGCGTAGGGCTCAGGAGCTCCTACGAGCAGTACTTC. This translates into CASSVGLRSSYEQYF. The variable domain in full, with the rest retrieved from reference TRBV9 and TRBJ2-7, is DSGVTQTPKHLITATGQRVTLRCSPRSGDLSVYWYQQSLDQGLQFLIQYYNGEERAKGNILERFSAQQFPDLHSELNLSSLELGDSALYFCASSVGLRSSYEQYFGPGTRLTVT.

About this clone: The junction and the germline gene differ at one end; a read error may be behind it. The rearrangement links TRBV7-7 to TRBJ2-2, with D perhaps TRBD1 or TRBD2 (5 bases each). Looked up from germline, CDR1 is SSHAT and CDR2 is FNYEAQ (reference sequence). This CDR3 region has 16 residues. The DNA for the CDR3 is TGTGCTAGCAGCTTAGCCTCGGGGCCGAACACCGGGGAGCTGTTTTTT. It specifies CASSLASGPNTGELFF.

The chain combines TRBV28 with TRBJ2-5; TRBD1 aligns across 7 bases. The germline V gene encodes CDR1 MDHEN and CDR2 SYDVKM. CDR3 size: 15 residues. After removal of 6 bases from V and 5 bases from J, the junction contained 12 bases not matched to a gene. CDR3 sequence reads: CASSYRQGVGETQYF. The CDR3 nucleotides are TGTGCCAGCAGCTATCGACAGGGTGTTGGGGAGACCCAGTACTTC.

CDR3 bases: TGTGCCAGCAGCTCGGGACTAGCGGGAGGGCGCTACGAGCAGTACTTC. Translation: CASSSGLAGGRYEQYF. The chain uses TRBV7-9 and TRBJ2-7, with TRBD2 identical over 16 bases. CDR1 SEHNR and CDR2 FQNEAQ come from the germline V gene (reference sequence). With 4 bases clipped from V and 3 bases from J, the junction kept 3 bases outside the gene matches. The CDR3 contains 16 residues.

The CDR3 nucleotides read TGTGCCAGCAGTGACACAAGGGAAGCTTTCTTT. Translation gives CASSDTREAFF. This chain connects TRBV28 to TRBJ1-1, with unresolved D. This CDR3 spans 11 amino acids. The germline V gene encodes CDR1 MDHEN and CDR2 SYDVKM. V was shortened by 5 bases and J by 8 bases, with 9 bases between the two germline ends. Full variable domain (rest looked up from reference TRBV28 and TRBJ1-1): DVKVTQSSRYLVKRTGEKVFLECVQDMDHENMFWYRQDPGLGLRLIYFSYDVKMKEKGDIPEGYSVSREKKERFSLILESASTNQTSMYLCASSDTREAFFGQGTRLTVV.

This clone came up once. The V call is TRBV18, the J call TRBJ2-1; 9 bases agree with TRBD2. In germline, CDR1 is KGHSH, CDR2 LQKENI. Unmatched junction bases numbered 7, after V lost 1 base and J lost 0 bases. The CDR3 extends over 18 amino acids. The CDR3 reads CASSPLSGSPSSYNEQFF. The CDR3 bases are TGTGCCAGCTCACCACTTAGCGGGAGCCCTAGCTCCTACAATGAGCAGTTCTTC.

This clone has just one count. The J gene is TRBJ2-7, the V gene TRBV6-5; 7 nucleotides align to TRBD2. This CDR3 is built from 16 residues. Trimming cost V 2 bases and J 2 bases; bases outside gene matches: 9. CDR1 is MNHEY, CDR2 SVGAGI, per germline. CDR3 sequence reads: CASSYGTGGRTYEQYF. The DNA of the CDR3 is TGTGCCAGCAGTTACGGGACTGGCGGGAGAACCTACGAGCAGTACTTC.

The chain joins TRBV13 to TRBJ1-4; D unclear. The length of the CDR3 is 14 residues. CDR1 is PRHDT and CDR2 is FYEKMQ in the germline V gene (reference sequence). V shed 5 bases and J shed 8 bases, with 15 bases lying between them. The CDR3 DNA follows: TGTGCCAGCAGCACCCCGACGAGGGTAGAAAAACTGTTTTTT. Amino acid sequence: CASSTPTRVEKLFF.

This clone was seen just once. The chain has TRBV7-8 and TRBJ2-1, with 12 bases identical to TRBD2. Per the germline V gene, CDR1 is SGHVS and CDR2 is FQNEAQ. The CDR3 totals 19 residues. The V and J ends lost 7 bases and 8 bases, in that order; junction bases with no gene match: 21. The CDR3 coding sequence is TGTGCCAGCATCCACGAGTCGGGAGCCCTAGCGGGAGGGTGGTATGAGCAGTTCTTC. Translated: CASIHESGALAGGWYEQFF.

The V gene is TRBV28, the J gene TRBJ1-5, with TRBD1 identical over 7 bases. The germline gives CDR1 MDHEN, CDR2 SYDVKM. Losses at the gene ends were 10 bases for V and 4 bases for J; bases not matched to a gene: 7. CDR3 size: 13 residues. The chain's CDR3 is CATRGSPNQPQHF. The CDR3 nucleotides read TGTGCCACCAGGGGGAGCCCTAATCAGCCCCAGCATTTT.

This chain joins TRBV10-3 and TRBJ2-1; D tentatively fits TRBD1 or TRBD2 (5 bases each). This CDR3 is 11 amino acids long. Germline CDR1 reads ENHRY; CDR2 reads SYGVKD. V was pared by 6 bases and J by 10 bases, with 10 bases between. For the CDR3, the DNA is TGTGCCATCAGAACCGGGACCGAGCAGTTCTTC. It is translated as CAIRTGTEQFF.